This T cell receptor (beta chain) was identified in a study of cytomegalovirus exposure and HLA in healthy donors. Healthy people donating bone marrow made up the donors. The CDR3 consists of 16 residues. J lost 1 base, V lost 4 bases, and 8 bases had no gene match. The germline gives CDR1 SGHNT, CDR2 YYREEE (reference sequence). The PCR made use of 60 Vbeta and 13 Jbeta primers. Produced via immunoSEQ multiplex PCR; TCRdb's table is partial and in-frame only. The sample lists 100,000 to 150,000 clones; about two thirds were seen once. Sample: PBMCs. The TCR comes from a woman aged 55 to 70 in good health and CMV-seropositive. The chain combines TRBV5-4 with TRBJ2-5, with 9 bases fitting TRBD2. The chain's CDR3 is CASSLRGGGVQETQYF. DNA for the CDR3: TGTGCCAGCAGCCTCCGGGGCGGGGGGGTCCAAGAGACCCAGTACTTC.